This passage covers 29 T cell receptor beta chains from one sample sequenced in a study of blood T cell repertoires in COVID-19. The data were produced by immunoSEQ multiplex PCR, yet TCRdb's version contains in-frame clones alone and is incomplete. The sample comprises fewer than 250,000 clones, roughly 89% of which are singletons, and 2% to 3% rests with the top ten. Sequenced input: PBMCs or T cells enriched from blood (not recorded which). Source of these receptors: a woman under 40 with acute COVID-19.

This chain joins TRBV7-9 and TRBJ2-5; D perhaps matches TRBD1 (5 bases). The CDR3 is 14 residues long. Germline V lookup: CDR1 SEHNR, CDR2 FQNEAQ (reference sequence). The CDR3 DNA reads TGTGCTAGTAAATGGGCAGGGTACGGAGAGACCCAGTACTTC. It codes for CASKWAGYGETQYF.

This sequence joins TRBV9 and TRBJ2-3, with a weak D call TRBD2 (6 bases). The CDR3 has 13 amino acids. Germline V CDR1 and CDR2: SGDLS, YYNGEE. Trimming shortened V by 0 bases and J by 8 bases, and 10 bases separated the two germline ends. The chain's CDR3 is CASSVEGRGTQYF. The CDR3 bases are TGTGCCAGCAGCGTAGAGGGGCGGGGTACGCAGTATTTT. The full variable domain, in which reference TRBV9 and TRBJ2-3 provide the parts outside the CDR3, is DSGVTQTPKHLITATGQRVTLRCSPRSGDLSVYWYQQSLDQGLQFLIQYYNGEERAKGNILERFSAQQFPDLHSELNLSSLELGDSALYFCASSVEGRGTQYFGPGTRLTVL.

The rearrangement links TRBV2 to TRBJ2-7; TRBD1 matches 8 bases. The germline CDR1 and CDR2 sequences are SNHLY and FYNNEI. The ends lost 6 bases at V and 0 bases at J; junction bases unmatched: 10. CDR3 size: 16 residues. The CDR3 sequence is CASSARQGSTSYEQYF. The CDR3 DNA reads as TGTGCCAGCAGCGCCAGACAGGGGTCGACCTCCTACGAGCAGTACTTC.

The rearrangement links TRBV7-9 to TRBJ2-2; 10 bases align to TRBD2. This CDR3 comprises 17 residues. After removal of 5 bases from V and 3 bases from J, the junction contained 9 bases not matched to a gene. CDR1 SEHNR and CDR2 FQNEAQ come from the germline V gene (reference sequence). The CDR3 sequence is CASSDPASGGDTGELFF. The CDR3 nucleotides read TGTGCCAGCAGCGACCCCGCTAGCGGGGGAGACACCGGGGAGCTGTTTTTT.

The V and J genes are TRBV7-2 and TRBJ2-2, with 7 nucleotides matching TRBD1. The germline V gene encodes CDR1 SGHTA and CDR2 FQGNSA. V was pared by 0 bases and J by 3 bases, with 4 bases of the junction left unmatched. The CDR3 is made up of 16 amino acids. The CDR3 sequence is CASSLAIGGDTGELFF. DNA for the CDR3: TGTGCCAGCAGCTTAGCGATAGGGGGCGACACCGGGGAGCTGTTTTTT. The full variable domain, in which reference TRBV7-2 and TRBJ2-2 provide the parts outside the CDR3, is GAGVSQSPSNKVTEKGKDVELRCDPISGHTALYWYRQSLGQGLEFLIYFQGNSAPDKSGLPSDRFSAERTGGSVSTLTIQRTQQEDSAVYLCASSLAIGGDTGELFFGEGSRLTVL.

V and J are TRBV4-3 and TRBJ2-3, with 8 bases lining up with TRBD2. The V segment lost 0 bases and the J segment 1 base; nucleotides outside the gene matches: 6. The length of the CDR3 is 17 residues. Germline V gives CDR1 LGHNA, CDR2 YSLEER. In nucleotides, the CDR3 is TGCGCCAGCAGCCAAGAGTACCGGGGGGGCCGCACAGATACGCAGTATTTT. Its translation: CASSQEYRGGRTDTQYF.

J is TRBJ1-2 and V is TRBV5-1, with D hard to call. CDR1 is SGHRS and CDR2 is YFSETQ in the germline V gene. Trimming stripped 0 bases from V and 8 bases from J, with 17 bases between. This CDR3 comprises 15 residues. The CDR3: CASSLGSGRGGGYTF. For the CDR3, the DNA is TGCGCCAGCAGCTTGGGATCGGGAAGAGGTGGGGGCTACACCTTC.

CDR3 region: CACEPGGNTDTQYF. DNA for the CDR3: TGTGCCTGTGAGCCAGGGGGCAACACAGATACGCAGTATTTT. The chain couples TRBV11-2 to TRBJ2-3; 8 nucleotides align to TRBD1. The CDR3 is 14 residues long. Trimming at V came to 11 bases and at J to 2 bases, leaving 9 bases not matched to a gene. The germline V gene has CDR1 SGHAT and CDR2 FQNNGV.

In its sample, this clone was seen once. The V gene is TRBV7-9, the J gene TRBJ1-1; D might be TRBD1 (6 bases). CDR3 size: 14 residues. Germline V gene data show CDR1 as SEHNR and CDR2 as FQNEAQ (reference sequence). Trimming took 4 bases from V and 1 from J, leaving 10 bases between them. In DNA form, the CDR3 reads TGTGCCAGCAGCTCGACAGGAGAGAACACTGAAGCTTTCTTT. It is translated as CASSSTGENTEAFF.

The rearrangement uses TRBV25-1 and TRBJ1-1; D gene unclear. There are 12 residues in the CDR3. Germline CDR1 is MGHDK and CDR2 is SYGVNS. With 3 bases removed from V and 4 bases from J, the gap between germline ends came to 6 bases. DNA for the CDR3: TGTGCCAGCAGTGAGGGAGGCACTGAAGCTTTCTTT. As protein: CASSEGGTEAFF.

The chain links TRBV9 to TRBJ2-5; 15 positions agree with TRBD2. The V segment lost 1 base and the J segment 4 bases; nucleotides outside the gene matches: 8. The CDR3 runs 18 residues. CDR1 is SGDLS, CDR2 YYNGEE, per germline. The CDR3 spells CASSVPLGLAGGRETQYF. The CDR3 DNA follows: TGTGCCAGCAGCGTACCACTGGGACTAGCGGGGGGACGAGAGACCCAGTACTTC.

This clone was found once. This chain uses TRBV10-2 with TRBJ2-2; D is unresolved. The V gene's germline CDR1 is WSHSY and CDR2 SAAADI. Deletions cut 6 bases from V and 6 bases from J, with 11 bases between. This CDR3 region has 13 residues. CDR3 loop: CASRTLGSGELFF. The CDR3 DNA is TGCGCCAGCAGGACCCTAGGCTCCGGGGAGCTGTTTTTT.

This chain uses TRBV6-5 with TRBJ2-7; perhaps TRBD2 as D (6 bases). CDR1 is MNHEY, CDR2 SVGAGI, per germline. V lost 6 bases and J lost 6, with 15 bases in between. The CDR3 contains 13 residues. The CDR3 reads CASSLRGDSEQYF. The CDR3 nucleotides are TGTGCCAGCAGCCTAAGAGGGGACTCCGAGCAGTACTTC.

The chain employs TRBV14 and TRBJ1-4, with D possibly matching TRBD1 (5 bases). The CDR3 has 16 residues. Germline assignment: CDR1 SGHDN and CDR2 FVKESK. V was shortened by 2 bases and J by 1 base, with 11 bases between the two germline ends. This CDR3 is CASSQRQPGTNEKLFF. DNA for the CDR3: TGTGCCAGCAGCCAACGACAGCCGGGAACTAATGAAAAACTGTTTTTT. Using reference TRBV14 and TRBJ1-4 for the parts outside the CDR3, the full variable domain is EAGVTQFPSHSVIEKGQTVTLRCDPISGHDNLYWYRRVMGKEIKFLLHFVKESKQDESGMPNNRFLAERTGGTYSTLKVQPAELEDSGVYFCASSQRQPGTNEKLFFGSGTQLSVL.

This clone is a singleton in its sample. This chain joins TRBV5-1 and TRBJ1-2, with D hard to call. CDR3 length equals 13 residues. V was pared by 1 base and J by 8 bases, with 12 bases between. The germline gives CDR1 SGHRS, CDR2 YFSETQ. The CDR3 bases are TGCGCCAGCAGCTTGATCCGGGATGGCGGCTACACCTTC. Translated: CASSLIRDGGYTF.

V and J are TRBV5-5 and TRBJ2-3, with 7 positions matching TRBD2. This CDR3 is built from 16 residues. The germline CDR1 and CDR2 sequences are SGHKS and YYEKEE (reference sequence). J lost 1 base, V lost 0 bases, and 5 bases had no gene match. CDR3 DNA: TGTGCCAGCAGCTTGGAGCGGGGAGTGGGCACAGATACGCAGTATTTT. Amino acids: CASSLERGVGTDTQYF.

The V and J genes are TRBV5-6 and TRBJ1-3; the match to TRBD1 covers 8 bases. The trim removed 3 bases at V and 2 bases at J, leaving 7 bases unmatched. CDR1 and CDR2 (germline): SGHDT, YYEEEE. The CDR3 has 16 amino acids. CDR3 protein: CASSSGGRFTGNTIYF. The CDR3 nucleotides are TGTGCCAGCAGCTCAGGGGGCAGATTTACTGGAAACACCATATATTTT.

The CDR3 sequence: CASSFLPGGNEQYF. The CDR3, as DNA: TGTGCCAGCAGTTTTTTGCCCGGAGGGAACGAGCAGTACTTC. The rearrangement uses TRBV28 and TRBJ2-7; possible D gene TRBD2, 6 bases. V gave up 3 bases and J gave up 5 bases, with 14 bases separating them. This CDR3 region has 14 residues. Germline V gives CDR1 MDHEN, CDR2 SYDVKM.

The chain combines TRBV2 with TRBJ1-1; TRBD1 matches 9 bases. CDR1 and CDR2 (germline): SNHLY, FYNNEI. V gave up 3 bases and J gave up 0 bases; unmatched junction bases: 14. The length of the CDR3 is 19 residues. In DNA, the CDR3 is TGTGCCAGCAGTGATTCAGGGAGGACAGGGGTATCGTTGAACACTGAAGCTTTCTTT. Translating gives CASSDSGRTGVSLNTEAFF.

This chain joins TRBV25-1 and TRBJ1-2; the D is unclear. With 6 bases removed from V and 1 base from J, the gap between germline ends came to 12 bases. Germline-derived CDR1 and CDR2 are MGHDK and SYGVNS. The CDR3 totals 14 residues. CDR3: CASSAFGDNYGYTF. As DNA, the CDR3 is TGTGCCAGCAGCGCATTCGGGGATAACTATGGCTACACCTTC.

The chain has TRBV5-1 and TRBJ2-1; 10 bases line up with TRBD1. The CDR3 length is 15 residues. Trimming removed 3 bases from V and 9 bases from J; junction bases left unmatched: 9. Germline V gene data show CDR1 as SGHRS and CDR2 as YFSETQ. CDR3 loop: CASSSPTTGGGEQFF. The CDR3 DNA sequence: TGCGCCAGCAGCTCCCCTACGACAGGGGGCGGTGAGCAGTTCTTC.

V gene TRBV28 combines with J gene TRBJ1-5, with 8 positions matching TRBD1. The CDR3 has 14 residues. Germline CDR1 MDHEN, CDR2 SYDVKM. V shed 10 bases, J shed 3 bases, and the junction held 8 bases outside the gene matches. The CDR3: CATAGTGINQPQHF. Written as DNA, the CDR3 is TGTGCCACCGCCGGGACAGGCATCAATCAGCCCCAGCATTTT.

The chain has TRBV19 and TRBJ1-5; no reliable D call. CDR3 size: 14 residues. With 3 bases removed from V and 0 bases from J, the gap between germline ends came to 6 bases. In germline, CDR1 is LNHDA, CDR2 SQIVND (reference sequence). The CDR3 coding sequence is TGTGCCAGTAGTATCCAGGTTAGCAATCAGCCCCAGCATTTT. It is translated as CASSIQVSNQPQHF.

This chain links TRBV2 with TRBJ1-2; D perhaps matches TRBD1 (5 bases). CDR1 SNHLY and CDR2 FYNNEI come from the germline V gene. Deletions cut 0 bases from V and 5 bases from J, with 10 bases between. This CDR3 spans 14 amino acids. The CDR3 is CASSEAPQVYGYTF. The CDR3 DNA follows: TGTGCCAGCAGTGAAGCACCACAGGTTTATGGCTACACCTTC. Full variable domain (remainder filled in from reference TRBV2 and TRBJ1-2): EPEVTQTPSHQVTQMGQEVILRCVPISNHLYFYWYRQILGQKVEFLVSFYNNEISEKSEIFDDQFSVERPDGSNFTLKIRSTKLEDSAMYFCASSEAPQVYGYTFGSGTRLTVV.

This clone was counted a few times. The chain is built from TRBV6-5 and TRBJ1-1, with D possibly TRBD1 on 6 matching bases. The germline V gene encodes CDR1 MNHEY and CDR2 SVGAGI. The CDR3 sequence is 14 residues long. The V and J ends lost 6 bases and 7 bases respectively, with 18 bases between them. The CDR3 DNA sequence: TGTGCCAGCAGCCCCGACAGGACGGACCATGAAGCTTTCTTT. Protein: CASSPDRTDHEAFF.

V and J are TRBV5-5 and TRBJ1-1; 7 bases are a match to TRBD1. The germline CDR1 and CDR2 sequences are SGHKS and YYEKEE (reference sequence). The CDR3 loop spans 13 amino acids. With V trimmed by 5 bases and J by 1 base, 2 bases remained unmatched. The CDR3 protein is CASRQGPNTEAFF. The DNA for the CDR3 is TGTGCCAGCAGACAGGGGCCGAACACTGAAGCTTTCTTT.

V and J are TRBV5-4 and TRBJ1-2; D may be TRBD1 (5 bases). Germline V gene data show CDR1 as SGHNT and CDR2 as YYREEE (reference sequence). V lost 4 bases, J lost 5 bases, and 15 bases lay in between. The CDR3 runs 14 residues. Here the CDR3 DNA reads TGTGCCAGCAGCCCTGGTTGGGGCTCATATGGCTACACCTTC. Translation gives CASSPGWGSYGYTF.

The gene calls are TRBV5-1 and TRBJ1-2, with D possibly matching TRBD1 (5 bases). CDR1 is SGHRS, CDR2 YFSETQ, per germline. The ends were cut back, 0 bases at V and 8 bases at J, with 17 bases in the middle. The length of the CDR3 is 15 residues. The CDR3 DNA is TGCGCCAGCAGCTTGGACCGACAGACCAGTGGAGGCTACACCTTC. Its translation is CASSLDRQTSGGYTF.

The V and J genes are TRBV5-8 and TRBJ1-6; 12 bases are shared with TRBD1. The germline gives CDR1 SGHTS, CDR2 YDEGEE. This CDR3 is built from 18 residues. The V and J ends lost 4 bases and 13 bases, in that order; junction bases with no gene match: 18. CDR3 in amino acids: CASSPYPGTGGGLSPLHF. The CDR3 region has the DNA TGTGCCAGCAGCCCATACCCCGGGACAGGGGGCGGCCTGTCTCCCCTCCACTTT.